This T cell receptor beta chain comes out of a study of blood T cell repertoires in COVID-19. Study as a whole: COVID-19 samples collected from the United States, Italy and Spain covered acute and convalescent phases.

How the authors handled the data: By means of reference gene primer amplification, nucleated cell counts were estimated. The repertoire was sequenced with immunoSEQ multiplex PCR; TCRdb's copy has only in-frame clones and lacks some. The D gene and trimming were derived from the DNA, and the V and J assignments and clone size from that table. The sample yields roughly 520,000 clones, roughly 90% seen once. Trimming took 5 bases from V and 7 from J; bases not matched to a gene: 12. CDR1 and CDR2 from the germline V gene are LNHDA and SQIVND (reference sequence). This CDR3 is built from 16 residues. Ages ranged from about 18 to 89 years, with residence in about two dozen US areas. Clinical history reported by participants formed the basis on which cohorts were assigned.

The chain is built from TRBV19 and TRBJ2-1; TRBD1 aligns across 9 bases. Material for sequencing was PBMCs or T cells enriched from blood (not recorded which). This sequence originates from a woman aged 40-49 years who had recovered from COVID-19. The DNA for the CDR3 is TGTGCCAGTAGTCCCACAGGGGGCGCATTTCGGAATGAGCAGTTCTTC. This gives the protein CASSPTGGAFRNEQFF.